Listed below are T cell receptor beta chains from one sample, sequenced in a study of blood T cell repertoires in COVID-19. Some clones are missing from TCRdb's copy, which holds only in-frame ones; the method was immunoSEQ multiplex PCR. This sample carries over 45,000 clones, roughly 80% of them seen once, and the ten largest clones take around 5.9%. Material for sequencing was peripheral blood. Receptor source: a human donor in a cohort sampled during active or convalescent COVID-19. Each CDR3 is given with its conserved first and last residue. The D gene is left open where the match is weak. Expanded clones get a size class; other rows say once, few or many, or leave the size out.

v_call	clone_size	d_call	cdr3_length	j_call	cdr3_nt	cdr3_aa
TRBV5-1	.	.	13	TRBJ2-3	TGCGCCAGCAGCCAGCAGGGCGCAGATACGCAGTATTTT	CASSQQGADTQYF
TRBV12-5	.	.	12	TRBJ1-2	TGTGCTAGTGGACCCCTAGGCTATGGCTACACCTTC	CASGPLGYGYTF
TRBV5-1	.	.	14	TRBJ2-4	TGCGCCAGCAGCCCGGGGCCGAGGGGGAACATTCAGTACTTC	CASSPGPRGNIQYF
TRBV12-3/TRBV12-4	.	.	13	TRBJ1-5	TGTGCCAGCAGTTTAGGAAGGGGCCAGCCCCAGCATTTT	CASSLGRGQPQHF
TRBV3-1/TRBV3-2	.	TRBD1	16	TRBJ1-6	TGTGCCAGCAGCCAGGCCGGGACAGGGCTTAATTCACCCCTCCACTTT	CASSQAGTGLNSPLHF
TRBV19	.	TRBD2	16	TRBJ2-1	TGTGCCAGTAGTATAGATTCTAGCGGGGTCTACAATGAGCAGTTCTTC	CASSIDSSGVYNEQFF
TRBV9	.	TRBD1	16	TRBJ1-2	TGTGCCAGCAGCGTGGACAACAGGGGTAGGGACTATGGCTACACCTTC	CASSVDNRGRDYGYTF
TRBV6-5	.	TRBD1	14	TRBJ1-1	TGTGCCAGCAGCTACCGGGACAGGGGGACTGAAGCTTTCTTT	CASSYRDRGTEAFF
TRBV27	once	.	13	TRBJ1-5	TGTGCCAGCAGTTTACTGAGCAATCAGCCCCAGCATTTT	CASSLLSNQPQHF
TRBV9	.	TRBD2	15	TRBJ2-7	TGTGCCAGCAGCGCAGGGACTAGCCGGTCCTACGAGCAGTACTTC	CASSAGTSRSYEQYF
TRBV6-5	.	TRBD1	15	TRBJ2-1	TGTGCCAGCAGTCAACAGGGGGCCGCCTACAATGAGCAGTTCTTC	CASSQQGAAYNEQFF
TRBV27	.	.	15	TRBJ1-4	TGTGCCAGCAGTCCGACTCCGGGTGTAGTTGCAAAACTGTTTTTT	CASSPTPGVVAKLFF
TRBV7-2	.	.	13	TRBJ2-5	TGTGCCAGCAGCTTAGGGTCCAGGGAGACCCAGTACTTC	CASSLGSRETQYF
TRBV7-9	medium-sized	.	13	TRBJ2-3	TGTGCCAGCAGCTCCAGGGGCCCGGATACGCAGTATTTT	CASSSRGPDTQYF